This T cell receptor beta chain was sequenced for a study of blood T cells in healthy people across ages. It was with a sample-barcoded 5' primer and a J-beta primer mix that a second PCR of about 6 to 11 cycles was run. Using its own MiXCR run on the 5' RACE reads, TCRdb lists one record per CDR3 protein. The sample includes around 800,000 distinct CDR3 sequences, 44% seen only once; the top ten take roughly a fifth. Caucasian, healthy and from Russia, the donors were aged between about 6 and 90. The V end lost 5 bases, the J end lost 0 bases, and 4 bases lay between the germline ends. Per germline, CDR1 SEHNR and CDR2 FQNEAQ (reference sequence). The CDR3 runs 12 residues. A word on this clonotype: The antigen is undetermined.

Study-wide results and limits: Naive T cell percentage by flow cytometry tracked strongly with beta diversity. What prevented conclusive comparison of naive and antigen-experienced cells was that PBMCs were unsorted.

The TCR originated in a man between 60 and 75 years old in good health. Sequenced material: blood. The rearrangement links TRBV7-9 to TRBJ2-5; no definite D call. CDR3: CASSINQETQYF. DNA for the CDR3: TGTGCCAGCAGCATCAACCAAGAGACCCAGTACTTC.